A selection of T cell receptor beta chains follows, all from one sample in a study of control samples from healthy donors and cancer patients. Some clones are missing from TCRdb's copy, which holds only in-frame ones; the method was immunoSEQ multiplex PCR. The sample includes fewer than 100,000 clones, almost 85% of them seen just once. Sequencing was done on a sample of blood. Source of these receptors: an older woman in good health. The CDR3 runs from the conserved cysteine through the conserved F or W. Fields, in order: V gene, D gene, CDR3 length, clone size, J gene, CDR3 protein, CDR3 DNA. The D gene is left open where the match is weak. Clone size appears in some rows only: once, few, many, or a class for an expanded clone.

V: TRBV21-1
D: -
length: 14
size: -
J: TRBJ1-4
CDR3: CASSGKGPNEKLFF
DNA: TGTGCCAGCAGCGGGAAGGGGCCGAATGAAAAACTGTTTTTT

V: TRBV7-8
D: -
length: 15
size: -
J: TRBJ2-5
CDR3: CASSRAGRVKETQYF
DNA: TGTGCCAGCAGCCGGGCAGGTAGGGTCAAGGAGACCCAGTACTTC

V: TRBV7-9
D: -
length: 15
size: once
J: TRBJ1-1
CDR3: CASSFEGLSSTEAFF
DNA: TGTGCCAGCAGCTTCGAGGGGCTGAGTAGCACTGAAGCTTTCTTT

V: TRBV5-4
D: -
length: 15
size: few
J: TRBJ1-1
CDR3: CASSPGGGRNTEAFF
DNA: TGTGCCAGCAGCCCCGGGGGGGGCAGGAACACTGAAGCTTTCTTT

V: TRBV10-3
D: -
length: 13
size: -
J: TRBJ2-7
CDR3: CAISDFASYEQYF
DNA: TGTGCCATCAGTGACTTTGCCTCCTACGAGCAGTACTTC

V: TRBV11-1
D: -
length: 14
size: -
J: TRBJ2-7
CDR3: CASSPARGTYEQYF
DNA: TGTGCCAGCAGCCCTGCGAGGGGTACCTACGAGCAGTACTTC

V: TRBV25-1
D: -
length: 15
size: -
J: TRBJ1-5
CDR3: CASSEPGGYDQPQHF
DNA: TGTGCCAGCAGTGAGCCGGGCGGTTATGATCAGCCCCAGCATTTT

V: TRBV11-2
D: TRBD1
length: 15
size: -
J: TRBJ1-1
CDR3: CASSLGQGGNTEAFF
DNA: TGTGCCAGCAGCTTAGGACAGGGCGGGAACACTGAAGCTTTCTTT

V: TRBV18
D: TRBD2
length: 17
size: -
J: TRBJ2-7
CDR3: CASSPPLSSGGLYEQYF
DNA: TGTGCCAGCTCACCACCTCTATCGAGCGGGGGGCTATACGAGCAGTACTTC

V: TRBV5-4
D: -
length: 13
size: -
J: TRBJ1-2
CDR3: CASSLRINYGYTF
DNA: TGTGCCAGCAGCCTCAGGATTAACTATGGCTACACCTTC

V: TRBV29-1
D: -
length: 11
size: -
J: TRBJ1-2
CDR3: CSVGSDYGYTF
DNA: TGCAGCGTTGGTTCCGACTATGGCTACACCTTC

V: TRBV3-1/TRBV3-2
D: -
length: 19
size: few
J: TRBJ1-1
CDR3: CASSQVNSVRDKGRPEAFF
DNA: TGTGCCAGCAGCCAAGTTAATTCGGTCCGGGACAAGGGTAGGCCTGAAGCTTTCTTT

V: TRBV15
D: TRBD1
length: 15
size: -
J: TRBJ2-7
CDR3: CATSRDRGSSYEQYF
DNA: TGTGCCACCAGCAGGGACAGGGGGAGCTCCTACGAGCAGTACTTC

V: TRBV7-9
D: -
length: 14
size: -
J: TRBJ1-1
CDR3: CASSLAGTNTEAFF
DNA: TGTGCCAGCAGCTTGGCAGGGACGAACACTGAAGCTTTCTTT

V: TRBV2
D: -
length: 13
size: many
J: TRBJ2-3
CDR3: CASSGQQTDTQYF
DNA: TGTGCCAGCAGTGGCCAGCAAACAGATACGCAGTATTTT

V: TRBV4-1
D: TRBD1
length: 18
size: -
J: TRBJ1-4
CDR3: CASSQVMTGASTNEKLFF
DNA: TGCGCCAGCAGCCAAGTCATGACAGGGGCTTCAACTAATGAAAAACTGTTTTTT

V: TRBV5-8
D: -
length: 14
size: -
J: TRBJ1-1
CDR3: CASSLSWVPTEAFF
DNA: TGTGCCAGCAGCCTATCATGGGTGCCCACTGAAGCTTTCTTT

V: TRBV5-6
D: TRBD1
length: 17
size: -
J: TRBJ1-1
CDR3: CASSLESGQGRGTEAFF
DNA: TGTGCCAGCAGCTTGGAGTCGGGACAGGGTCGGGGGACTGAAGCTTTCTTT

V: TRBV2
D: -
length: 14
size: -
J: TRBJ1-6
CDR3: CASGTGTYNSPLHF
DNA: TGTGCCAGCGGGACCGGGACTTATAATTCACCCCTCCACTTT

V: TRBV7-2
D: -
length: 13
size: -
J: TRBJ2-1
CDR3: CARRDSGHNEQFF
DNA: TGTGCCAGGAGGGACTCCGGGCACAATGAGCAGTTCTTC